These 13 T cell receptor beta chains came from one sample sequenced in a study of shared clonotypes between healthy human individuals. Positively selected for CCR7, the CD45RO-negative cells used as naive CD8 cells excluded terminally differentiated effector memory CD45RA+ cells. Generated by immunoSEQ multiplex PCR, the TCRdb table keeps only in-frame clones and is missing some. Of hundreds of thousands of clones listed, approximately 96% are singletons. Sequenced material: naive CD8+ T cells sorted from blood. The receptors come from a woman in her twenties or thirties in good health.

Here the CDR3 reads CASKPTGLRQPQHF. CDR3 DNA: TGTGCCAGCAAACCGACAGGGTTGCGTCAGCCCCAGCATTTT. The chain is built from TRBV27 and TRBJ1-5, with 7 positions matching TRBD1. CDR3 length: 14 amino acids. The V and J ends lost 7 bases and 6 bases, in that order; junction bases with no gene match: 9. Germline V gene lookup returns CDR1 MNHEY and CDR2 SMNVEV (reference sequence).

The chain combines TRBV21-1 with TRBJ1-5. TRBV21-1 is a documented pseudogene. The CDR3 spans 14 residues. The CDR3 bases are TGTGCCAGCAGCAAAGGAGGAACCTTGGAGCCCCAGCATTTT. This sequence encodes CASSKGGTLEPQHF.

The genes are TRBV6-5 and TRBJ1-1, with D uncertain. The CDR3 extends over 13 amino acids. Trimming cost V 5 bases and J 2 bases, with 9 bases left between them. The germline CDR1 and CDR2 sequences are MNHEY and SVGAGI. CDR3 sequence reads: CASSPGFNTEAFF. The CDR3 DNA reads TGTGCCAGCAGTCCGGGATTCAACACTGAAGCTTTCTTT.

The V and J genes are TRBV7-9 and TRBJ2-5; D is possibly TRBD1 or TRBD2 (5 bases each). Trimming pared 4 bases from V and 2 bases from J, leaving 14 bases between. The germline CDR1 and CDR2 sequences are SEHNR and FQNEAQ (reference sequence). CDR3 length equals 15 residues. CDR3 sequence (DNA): TGTGCCAGCAGCTCCCCACGGGGCGGGCAAGAGACCCAGTACTTC. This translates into CASSSPRGGQETQYF.

The CDR3 reads CASSVGLAAGYTF. The CDR3 DNA follows: TGCGCCAGCAGCGTGGGTCTTGCGGCTGGCTACACCTTC. The rearrangement uses TRBV5-1 and TRBJ1-2; D call uncertain. This CDR3 is built from 13 residues. CDR1 is SGHRS, CDR2 YFSETQ, per germline. V was shortened by 4 bases and J by 7 bases, with 14 bases between the two germline ends.

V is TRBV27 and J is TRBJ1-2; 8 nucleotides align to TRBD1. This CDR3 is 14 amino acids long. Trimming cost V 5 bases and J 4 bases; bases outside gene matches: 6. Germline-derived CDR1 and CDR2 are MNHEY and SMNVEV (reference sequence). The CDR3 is CASSIRGQGYGYTF. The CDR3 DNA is TGTGCCAGCAGTATACGAGGACAGGGCTATGGCTACACCTTC.

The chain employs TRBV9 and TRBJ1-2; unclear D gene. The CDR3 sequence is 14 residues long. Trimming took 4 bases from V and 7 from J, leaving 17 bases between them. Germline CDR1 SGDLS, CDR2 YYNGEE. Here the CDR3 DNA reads TGTGCCAGCAGCCTAGGGCAGGCGTCTCGTGGCTACACCTTC. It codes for CASSLGQASRGYTF. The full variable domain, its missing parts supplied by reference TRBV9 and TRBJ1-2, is DSGVTQTPKHLITATGQRVTLRCSPRSGDLSVYWYQQSLDQGLQFLIQYYNGEERAKGNILERFSAQQFPDLHSELNLSSLELGDSALYFCASSLGQASRGYTFGSGTRLTVV.

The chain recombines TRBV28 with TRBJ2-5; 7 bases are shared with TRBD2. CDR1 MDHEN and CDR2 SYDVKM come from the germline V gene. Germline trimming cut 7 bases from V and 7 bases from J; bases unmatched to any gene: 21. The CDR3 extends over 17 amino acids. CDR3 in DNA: TGTGCCAGCACCGATAGACGGGGAGGGCCGTCCGGGGGGACCCAGTACTTC. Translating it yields CASTDRRGGPSGGTQYF. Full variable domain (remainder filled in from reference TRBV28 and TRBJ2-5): DVKVTQSSRYLVKRTGEKVFLECVQDMDHENMFWYRQDPGLGLRLIYFSYDVKMKEKGDIPEGYSVSREKKERFSLILESASTNQTSMYLCASTDRRGGPSGGTQYFGPGTRLLVL.

CDR3 coding DNA: TGTGCCAGCAGCTACGACAGTGTAGGGGACGAGCAGTACTTC. It is translated as CASSYDSVGDEQYF. V is TRBV6-1 and J is TRBJ2-7, with TRBD1 as a possible D gene (5 bases). V was cut by 6 bases and J by 5 bases, with 17 bases left in between. This CDR3 contains 14 residues. In germline, CDR1 is MNHNS, CDR2 SASEGT.

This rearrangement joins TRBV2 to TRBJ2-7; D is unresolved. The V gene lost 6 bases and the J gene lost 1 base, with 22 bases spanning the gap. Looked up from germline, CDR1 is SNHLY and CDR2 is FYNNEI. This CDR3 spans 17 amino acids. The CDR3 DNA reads TGTGCCAGCAGAAGAAAAGAGACCCTGTCTCCATCCTACGAGCAGTACTTC. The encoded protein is CASRRKETLSPSYEQYF.

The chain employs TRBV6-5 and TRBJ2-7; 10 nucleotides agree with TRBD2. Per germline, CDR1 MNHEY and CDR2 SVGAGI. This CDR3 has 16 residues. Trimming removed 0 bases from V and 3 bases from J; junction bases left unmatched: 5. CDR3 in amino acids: CASSYSLAGEYYEQYF. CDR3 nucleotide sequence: TGTGCCAGCAGTTACTCCCTAGCGGGGGAATACTACGAGCAGTACTTC.

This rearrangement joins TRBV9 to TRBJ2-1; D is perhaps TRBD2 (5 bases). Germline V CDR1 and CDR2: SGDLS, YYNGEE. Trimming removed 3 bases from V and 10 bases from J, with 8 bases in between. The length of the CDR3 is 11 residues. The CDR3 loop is CASSDPGEQFF. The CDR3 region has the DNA TGTGCCAGCAGCGACCCGGGAGAGCAGTTCTTC.

The DNA of the CDR3 is TGTGCCAGCAGTGGATCGGGACAGGGAAATCAGCCCCAGCATTTT. This codes for CASSGSGQGNQPQHF. The chain uses TRBV27 and TRBJ1-5; 9 bases are shared with TRBD1. Germline V CDR1 and CDR2: MNHEY, SMNVEV (reference sequence). The trim removed 5 bases at V and 4 bases at J, leaving 6 bases unmatched. CDR3 length: 15 residues.